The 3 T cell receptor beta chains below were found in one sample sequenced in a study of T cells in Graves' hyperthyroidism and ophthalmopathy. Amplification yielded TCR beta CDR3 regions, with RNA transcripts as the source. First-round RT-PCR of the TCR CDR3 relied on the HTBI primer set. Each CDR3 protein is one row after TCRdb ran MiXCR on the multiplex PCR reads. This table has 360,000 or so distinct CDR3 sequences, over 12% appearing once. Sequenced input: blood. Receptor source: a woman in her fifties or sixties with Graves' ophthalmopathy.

DNA of the CDR3: TGTGCCAGCAGCCAGAGGGACAGGGAGGCAGATACGCAGTATTTT. Its protein product is CASSQRDREADTQYF. The V call is TRBV11-2, the J call TRBJ2-3; TRBD1 matches 9 bases. Unmatched junction bases numbered 7, after V lost 5 bases and J lost 4 bases. Germline lookup yields CDR1 SGHAT and CDR2 FQNNGV. This CDR3 is 15 amino acids long.

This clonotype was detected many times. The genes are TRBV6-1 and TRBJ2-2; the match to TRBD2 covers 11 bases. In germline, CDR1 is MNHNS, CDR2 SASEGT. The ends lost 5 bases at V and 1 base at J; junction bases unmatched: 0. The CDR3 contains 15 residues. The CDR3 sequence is CASSTSGRNTGELFF. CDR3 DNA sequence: TGTGCCAGCAGTACTAGCGGGAGGAACACCGGGGAGCTGTTTTTT.

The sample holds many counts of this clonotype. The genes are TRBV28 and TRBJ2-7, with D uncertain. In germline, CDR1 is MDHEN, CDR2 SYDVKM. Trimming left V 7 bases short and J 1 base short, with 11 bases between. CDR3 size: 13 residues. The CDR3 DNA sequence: TGTGCCAGCAAGTACAGTGCGTCCTACGAGCAGTACTTC. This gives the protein CASKYSASYEQYF. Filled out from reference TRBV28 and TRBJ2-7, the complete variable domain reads DVKVTQSSRYLVKRTGEKVFLECVQDMDHENMFWYRQDPGLGLRLIYFSYDVKMKEKGDIPEGYSVSREKKERFSLILESASTNQTSMYLCASKYSASYEQYFGPGTRLTVT.